The TCR beta chain described here comes from a study of shared clonotypes between healthy human individuals. In the study overall: Donor composition was a couple of women and a few men, aged 18 to 49.

Concerning this clone itself: Its antigen is not known.

Regarding the study as a whole: Expectations were that clonotype sharing among donors would be affected by sequencing depth.

V shed 6 bases, J shed 4 bases, and the junction held 11 bases outside the gene matches. CDR1 and CDR2 from the germline V gene are SGHAT and FQNNGV. The CDR3 spans 15 residues. Assay execution proceeded at the deep level. Per the original methods: Junction-only sequences without quality scores were provided by ImmunoSEQ, so filtering was different. Here immunoSEQ multiplex PCR was the method, and the copy in TCRdb shows in-frame clones only, minus some. The D gene and trimming were derived from the DNA, and the V and J assignments and clone size from that table. This table holds about 560,000 clones, around three quarters found once.

The sequencing input was PBMCs. This chain links TRBV11-2 with TRBJ2-5, with 7 bases that match TRBD1. This TCR was recovered from a woman aged 40 to 50 in good health. Some clones in this sample may be carry-over from other donors' samples. The CDR3: CASSSNRQGGETQYF. Here the CDR3 DNA reads TGTGCCAGCAGTTCTAATAGACAGGGCGGAGAGACCCAGTACTTC.